This T cell receptor beta chain appears in the sequencing data of a study of T cells expressing NK-cell markers. The study's findings and limits: These same clonotypes (in several donors) also led the CD3+CD56-NKG2C+ fraction.

TCRdb reprocessed the 5' RACE reads and reports one entry per CDR3 protein, with no DNA. Its clone listing holds 350,000 to 500,000 distinct CDR3 sequences. Concerning this clonotype: Its antigen is unknown.

The receptor comes from a woman between 18 and 70 years old in good health. Sequenced material: blood T cells: a sorted CD56 or NKG2C T cell subset, CD4+ or CD8+ T cells, or bulk PBMC T cells (not recorded which).

The CDR3 here is CASSFQALGEQYF. V is TRBV7-3 and J is TRBJ2-7; without DNA, the TCRdb call of TRBD2 cannot be checked. The germline CDR1 and CDR2 sequences are SGHTA and FQGTGA. The CDR3 sequence is 13 residues long.